This T cell receptor (beta chain) was sequenced for a study of neurological immune-mediated disorders. The cDNA came from 5'RACE with 10-nucleotide random UMIs. In TCRdb, the 5' RACE reads were re-called with MiXCR into one record per CDR3 protein. The table lists 95,000 to 150,000 distinct CDR3 sequences, roughly 3.2% of them singletons. Study-level findings and limits: Association of the multiple sclerosis repertoire cluster with clinical or MRI features was not observed for any feature. The study phylogenetically grouped the repertoires of 18 of 34 multiple sclerosis patients into one related-CDR3 cluster, a possible signature.

Stored at -80 C, 2 million PBMCs were the source of the unsorted libraries. CDR3 size: 14 residues. The V gene's germline CDR1 is MNHEY and CDR2 SMNVEV (reference sequence). The ends were cut back, 4 bases at V and 3 bases at J, with 11 bases in the middle. This clonotype showed up many times. The target antigen is unknown. The chain has TRBV27 and TRBJ2-3; no clear D. Sequencing was done on a sample of PBMCs. The clonotype originates from a woman aged 25 to 39 with multiple sclerosis. The CDR3 DNA follows: TGTGCCAGCAGTTCGGGTCCATTAACAGATACGCAGTATTTT. This sequence encodes CASSSGPLTDTQYF.